The T cell receptor beta chain under discussion was sequenced for a study of T cell responses to AZD1222 COVID-19 vaccine. Study-wide background: Researchers grouped second doses given at about 4 or about 12 weeks into one pool. Findings of the study overall: Vaccine-related CD4 TCRs covered spike, predominating at 160-218 and 743-854. Two AZD1222 administrations were followed by greater Spike-specific TCR breadth and depth.

Worth noting for this clone: As yet, its antigen is unknown.

Sequencing was performed with immunoSEQ multiplex PCR; in TCRdb, only in-frame clones are kept and a portion is missing. This sample carries about 180,000 clones, around nine tenths of them seen once, and the ten largest clones take approximately 0.49%. This clonotype was sampled from an adult in good health. The sequences come from peripheral blood, collected on day 0 of AZD1222 vaccination.

The CDR3 bases are TGTGCCTGGAACAGGGCTAGCTCTGGGGCCAACGTCCTGACTTTC. The encoded protein is CAWNRASSGANVLTF. The chain employs TRBV30 and TRBJ2-6; a weak D match, TRBD1 (6 bases). The CDR3 contains 15 residues. V gave up 4 bases and J gave up 0 bases, with 10 bases separating them. Looked up from germline, CDR1 is GTSNPN and CDR2 is SVGIG (reference sequence).